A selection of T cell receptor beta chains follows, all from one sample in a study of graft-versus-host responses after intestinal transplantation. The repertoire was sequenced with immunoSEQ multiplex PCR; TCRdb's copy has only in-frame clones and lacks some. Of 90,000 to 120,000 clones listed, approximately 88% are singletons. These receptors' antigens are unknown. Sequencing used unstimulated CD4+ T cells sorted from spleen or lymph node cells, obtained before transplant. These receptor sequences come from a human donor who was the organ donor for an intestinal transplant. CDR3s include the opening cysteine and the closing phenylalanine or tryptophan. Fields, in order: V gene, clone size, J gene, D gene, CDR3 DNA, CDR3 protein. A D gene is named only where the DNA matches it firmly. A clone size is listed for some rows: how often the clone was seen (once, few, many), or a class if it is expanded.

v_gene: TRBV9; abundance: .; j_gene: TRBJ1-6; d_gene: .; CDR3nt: TGTGCCAGCAGCGGCGCAGGCAGGGAGGATAATTCACCCCTCCACTTT; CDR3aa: CASSGAGREDNSPLHF
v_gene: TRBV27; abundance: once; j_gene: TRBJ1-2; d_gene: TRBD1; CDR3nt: TGTGCCAGCAGTCCAATGGGACAGGGGGAGAATGGCTACACCTTC; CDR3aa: CASSPMGQGENGYTF
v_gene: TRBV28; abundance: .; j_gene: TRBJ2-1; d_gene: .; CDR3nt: TGTGCCAGCAGTTCCCCCGGTCGGAGGGGTGGGGAGCAGTTCTTC; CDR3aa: CASSSPGRRGGEQFF
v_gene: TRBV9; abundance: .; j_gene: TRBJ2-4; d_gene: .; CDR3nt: TGTGCCAGCAGCGCAGGACTAGCCAAAAACATTCAGTACTTC; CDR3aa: CASSAGLAKNIQYF
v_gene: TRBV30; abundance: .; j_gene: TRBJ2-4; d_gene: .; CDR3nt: TGTGCCTGGAGTGTGGGACCGGGGCAAAACATTCAGTACTTC; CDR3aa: CAWSVGPGQNIQYF
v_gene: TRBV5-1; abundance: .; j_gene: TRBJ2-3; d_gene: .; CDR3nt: TGCGCCAGCAGCTTTGGTACTAGCACAGATACGCAGTATTTT; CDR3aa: CASSFGTSTDTQYF
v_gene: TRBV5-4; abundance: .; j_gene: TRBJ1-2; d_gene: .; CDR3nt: TGTGCCAGCAGCTTGTATGGCGGGGAGTTAGCTAACTATGGCTACACCTTC; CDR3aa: CASSLYGGELANYGYTF
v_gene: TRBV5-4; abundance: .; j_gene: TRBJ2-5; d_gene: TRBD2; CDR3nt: TGTGCCAGCAGCTTGGCCCCAGCGGGGGGGCCTGGGGAGACCCAGTACTTC; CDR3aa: CASSLAPAGGPGETQYF
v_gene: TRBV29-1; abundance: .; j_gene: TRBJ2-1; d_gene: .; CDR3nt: TGCAGCGTCCTAGTACCCCCCGGGTACAATGAGCAGTTCTTC; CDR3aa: CSVLVPPGYNEQFF
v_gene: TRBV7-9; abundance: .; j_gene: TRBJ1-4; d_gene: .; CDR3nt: TGTGCCAGCGACCGGGACAATAATGAAAAACTGTTTTTT; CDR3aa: CASDRDNNEKLFF
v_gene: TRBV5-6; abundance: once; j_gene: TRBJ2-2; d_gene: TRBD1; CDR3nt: TGTGCCAGCAGCGGGGACAGGGGTGGGCAGCTGTTTTTT; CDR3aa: CASSGDRGGQLFF
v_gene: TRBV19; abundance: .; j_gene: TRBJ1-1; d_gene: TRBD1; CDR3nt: TGTGCCAGTAGTCCGACAGGGGTGCTGAACACTGAAGCTTTCTTT; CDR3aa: CASSPTGVLNTEAFF
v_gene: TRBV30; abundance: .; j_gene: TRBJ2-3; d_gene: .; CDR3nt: TGTGCCTGGGGGAGGAGGTGGGCAGATACGCAGTATTTT; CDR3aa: CAWGRRWADTQYF
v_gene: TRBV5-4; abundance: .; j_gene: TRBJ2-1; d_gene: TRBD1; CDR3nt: TGTGCCAGCAGCCTCGACAGGGGCAATGAGCAGTTCTTC; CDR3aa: CASSLDRGNEQFF
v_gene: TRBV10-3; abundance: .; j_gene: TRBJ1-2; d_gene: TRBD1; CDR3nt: TGTGCCATCAGTGGGACAGGGGGTGGCTACACCTTC; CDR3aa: CAISGTGGGYTF
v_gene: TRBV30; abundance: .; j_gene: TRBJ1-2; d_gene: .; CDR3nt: TGTGCCTGGAGGACAGTTAACTATGGCTACACCTTC; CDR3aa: CAWRTVNYGYTF
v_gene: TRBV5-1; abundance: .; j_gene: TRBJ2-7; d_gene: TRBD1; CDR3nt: TGCGCCAGCAGCTTGGACCTTTTGGACAGGGCCTACGAGCAGTACTTC; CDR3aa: CASSLDLLDRAYEQYF
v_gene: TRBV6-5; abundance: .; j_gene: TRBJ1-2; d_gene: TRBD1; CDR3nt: TGTGCCAGCAGGCCAACAGGGGTTAACTATGGCTACACCTTC; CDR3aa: CASRPTGVNYGYTF
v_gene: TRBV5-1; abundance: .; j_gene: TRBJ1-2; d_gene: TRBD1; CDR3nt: TGCGCCAGCAGCTTGGAGACAGGGTACACCCTTAACTATGGCTACACCTTC; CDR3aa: CASSLETGYTLNYGYTF
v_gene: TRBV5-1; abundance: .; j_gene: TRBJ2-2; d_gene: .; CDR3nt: TGCGCCAGCAGCTTAGCGGTCGGGGGCGGGGAGCTGTTTTTT; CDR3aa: CASSLAVGGGELFF
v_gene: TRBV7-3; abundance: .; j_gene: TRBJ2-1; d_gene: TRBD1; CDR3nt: TGTGCCAGCAGCTTAACCCCCAGCGCGTTCAGGGGGTCCGGCAATGAGCAGTTCTTC; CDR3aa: CASSLTPSAFRGSGNEQFF
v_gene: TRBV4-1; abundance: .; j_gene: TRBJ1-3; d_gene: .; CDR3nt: TGCGCCAGCAGCGGAGGCGAGGGCCGACGCTCTGGAAACACCATATATTTT; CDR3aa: CASSGGEGRRSGNTIYF
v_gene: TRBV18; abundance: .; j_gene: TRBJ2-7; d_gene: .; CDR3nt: TGTGCCAGCTCACCTACCTCTAGCCCGGCGGGATCCTTATATTACGAGCAGTACTTC; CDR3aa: CASSPTSSPAGSLYYEQYF
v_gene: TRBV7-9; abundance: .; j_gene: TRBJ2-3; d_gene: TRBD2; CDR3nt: TGTGCCAGCAGCTTTAGGGCGGGGGGCTCATTTGGGACAGATACGCAGTATTTT; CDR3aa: CASSFRAGGSFGTDTQYF
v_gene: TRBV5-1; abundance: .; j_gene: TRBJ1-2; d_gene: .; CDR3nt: TGCGCCAGCAGCTGGGAAGGGGAGAGTAACTATGGCTACACCTTC; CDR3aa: CASSWEGESNYGYTF
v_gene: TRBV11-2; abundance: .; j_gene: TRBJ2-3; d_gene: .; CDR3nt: TGTGCCAGCAGCCCGAAAGTGACAGATACGCAGTATTTT; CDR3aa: CASSPKVTDTQYF
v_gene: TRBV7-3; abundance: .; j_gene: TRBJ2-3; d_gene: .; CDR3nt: TGTGCCAGCAGCATTACTGTCATTGATACGCAGTATTTT; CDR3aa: CASSITVIDTQYF
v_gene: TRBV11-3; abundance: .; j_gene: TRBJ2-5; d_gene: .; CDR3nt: TGTGCCAGCAGCTCCGGAGGGAAGGGAGAGCAGTACTTC; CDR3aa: CASSSGGKGEQYF
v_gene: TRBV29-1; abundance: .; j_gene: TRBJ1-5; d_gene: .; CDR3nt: TGCAGCGTTGAAGTGGGAGGTAGGGGTCAGCCCCAGCATTTT; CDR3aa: CSVEVGGRGQPQHF
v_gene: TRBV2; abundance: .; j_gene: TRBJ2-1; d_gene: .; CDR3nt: TGTGCCAGCAGTGCTGGGGGGGCCCTTGGTAGGGATGAGCAGTTCTTC; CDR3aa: CASSAGGALGRDEQFF
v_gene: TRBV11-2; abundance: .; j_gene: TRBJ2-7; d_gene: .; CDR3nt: TGTGCCAGCAGCTCAACGAGGGGCGAGCAGTACTTC; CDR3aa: CASSSTRGEQYF
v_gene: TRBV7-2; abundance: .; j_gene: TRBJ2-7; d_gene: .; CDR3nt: TGTGCCAGCAGCTTAGCGGGGTCCTACGAGCAGTACTTC; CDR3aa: CASSLAGSYEQYF
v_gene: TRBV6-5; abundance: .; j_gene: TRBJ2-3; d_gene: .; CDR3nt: TGTGCCAGCAGTTACCGTCCCTTAGATACGCAGTATTTT; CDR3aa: CASSYRPLDTQYF
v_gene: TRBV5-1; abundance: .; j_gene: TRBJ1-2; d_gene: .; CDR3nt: TGCGCCAGCAGCTTGTTGGTTCTATATGGCTACACCTTC; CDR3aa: CASSLLVLYGYTF
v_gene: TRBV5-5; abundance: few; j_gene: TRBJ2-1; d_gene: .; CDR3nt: TGTGCCAGCAGCCCTAGCAGCTCGATGGGGGGTGAGCAGTTCTTC; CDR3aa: CASSPSSSMGGEQFF
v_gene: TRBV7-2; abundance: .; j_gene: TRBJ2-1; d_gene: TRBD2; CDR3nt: TGTGCCAGCAGCCCGACTAGCGGGGCCTACAATGAGCAGTTCTTC; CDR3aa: CASSPTSGAYNEQFF
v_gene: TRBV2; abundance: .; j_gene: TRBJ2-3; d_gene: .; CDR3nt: TGTGCCAGCACCCAGGGTGTTGGAGATACGCAGTATTTT; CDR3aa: CASTQGVGDTQYF
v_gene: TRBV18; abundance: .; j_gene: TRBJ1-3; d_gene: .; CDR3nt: TGTGCCAGCTCACCACGCTCTGGAAACACCATATATTTT; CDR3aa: CASSPRSGNTIYF
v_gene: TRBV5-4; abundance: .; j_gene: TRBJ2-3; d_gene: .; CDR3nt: TGTGCCAGCAGTCCAGGGAGCACAGATACGCAGTATTTT; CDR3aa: CASSPGSTDTQYF
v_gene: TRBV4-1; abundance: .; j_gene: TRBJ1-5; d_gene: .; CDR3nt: TGCGCCAGCAGCCAGGGCTTCACGGGGGGAGGCAATCAGCCCCAGCATTTT; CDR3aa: CASSQGFTGGGNQPQHF
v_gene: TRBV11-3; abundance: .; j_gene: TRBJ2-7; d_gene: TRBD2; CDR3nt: TGTGCCAGCAGCCCCCGCGGTGCGGGAGGACCCTACGAGCAGTACTTC; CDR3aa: CASSPRGAGGPYEQYF
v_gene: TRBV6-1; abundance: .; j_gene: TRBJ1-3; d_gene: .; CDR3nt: TGTGCCAGCAGTCCCCCCCTGAGAAACACCATATATTTT; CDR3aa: CASSPPLRNTIYF
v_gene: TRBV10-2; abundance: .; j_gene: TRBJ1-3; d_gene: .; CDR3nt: TGCGCCAGTAGACATGGCGAAAGAAACACCATATATTTT; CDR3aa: CASRHGERNTIYF
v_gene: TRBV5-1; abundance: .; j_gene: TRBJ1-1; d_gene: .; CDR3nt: TGCGCCAGCAGCTTGGCGCTTACAGGGAAGGGTAGGGCGAACACTGAAGCTTTCTTT; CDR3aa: CASSLALTGKGRANTEAFF
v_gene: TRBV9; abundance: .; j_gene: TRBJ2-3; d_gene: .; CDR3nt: TGTGCCAGCAGCTCCGGGTGGGGGGATCTTACAGATACGCAGTATTTT; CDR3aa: CASSSGWGDLTDTQYF
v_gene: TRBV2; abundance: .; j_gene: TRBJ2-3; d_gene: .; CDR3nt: TGTGCCAGCTTTGCAGATACGCAGTATTTT; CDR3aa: CASFADTQYF
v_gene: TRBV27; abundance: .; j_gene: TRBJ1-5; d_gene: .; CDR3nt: TGTGCCAGCAGTGCAGCATCAGGGAACCAGCCCCAGCATTTT; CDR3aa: CASSAASGNQPQHF
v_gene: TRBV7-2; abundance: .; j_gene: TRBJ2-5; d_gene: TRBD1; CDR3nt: TGTGCCAGCAGCTCCGACGGGACAGGGAGGCAAGAGACCCAGTACTTC; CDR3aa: CASSSDGTGRQETQYF
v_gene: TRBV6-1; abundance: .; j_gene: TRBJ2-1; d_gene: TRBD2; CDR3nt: TGTGCCAGCAGTGAAATGGCAAGCGGGGTCTACAATGAGCAGTTCTTC; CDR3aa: CASSEMASGVYNEQFF